This paragraph covers one TCR beta chain sequence. No antigen is known for it. No per-base quality is available; no much larger clone lies one base away. Using the deep immunoSEQ assay, multiplex PCR amplified TCR CDR3 regions from genomic DNA. Genomic DNA extracted from each cell subset was distributed evenly over all wells of several immunoSEQ 96-well plates, and each plate served as one replicate. For sorted subsets, each replicate PCR was loaded with roughly 190 ng genomic DNA, equivalent to 30,000 to 35,000 T cell genomes. Purified libraries were quantified with a Qubit 3.0 fluorometer, sized on a Bioanalyzer 2100, and re-quantified with the KAPA Library Quantification kit. Every immunoSEQ 96-well plate was sequenced on a dedicated single-read 150-cycle Illumina NextSeq 550 flow cell. The original methods were these. Because the immunoSEQ output held only junctional sequences and lacked quality scores, the filtering could not match the filtering applied to full-length reads. Sequences were annotated with PyIR, a Python wrapper for IgBLAST v1.9, using IMGT germline references to assign V/J genes and CDR3. Reads with weak V/J assignments (E-value above 1e-6), missing CDR3, stop codons, out-of-frame junctions, or ambiguous translated residues were removed. V3J clonotypes were defined as sequences sharing the same inferred V gene, J gene, and CDR3 amino acid sequence. Percentage overlap between repertoires was calculated by dividing the number of shared unique clonotypes by the size of the smaller repertoire. Repertoire richness was assessed with RTK rarefaction, the Chao1 estimator, and Recon v2.1 estimates of unobserved clonotypes. OLGA was used to compute generation probabilities for all TCRbeta clonotypes that the gDNA method yielded from four donors. TCRdb holds this immuneACCESS table with in-frame rearrangements only. Some clones are missing; in checked studies, unresolved V genes explain under half, and the rest has no known cause. V and J calls and clone size are those listed in that table; D and trimming were worked out from the DNA. Here the sample has fewer than 1 million clones; 90% to 97% occur a single time. The leading ten clones occupy under 0.3% of the sample.

For the CD8 naive samples, CD45RO-negative cells were positively selected for CCR7, yielding a CD45RA+CCR7+ population from which TemRA cells were excluded. Donors were healthy HIV-negative adults with no recently reported acute infections or vaccinations. Every donor was a Caucasian adult living in Nashville, Tennessee, USA. After blood collection by leukapheresis, PBMCs were isolated using Ficoll-Histopaque density gradient centrifugation and then cryopreserved in the vapor phase of liquid nitrogen. Purity and quantity of every magnetically sorted T cell population were checked by analytical flow cytometry. From each sorted fraction, genomic DNA was isolated and quantified by UV absorbance on a Nanodrop 2000c. The sample comes from a study of shared clonotypes between healthy human individuals (dated by TCRdb to 2020 to 2022). At the level of the whole study: The cohort comprised a couple of women and a few men aged 18 to 49 years. For each donor, CD4 naive and CD4 memory were each given three plates, CD8 naive was given two plates, and CD8 memory was given one plate. Blood TCR repertoires of a handful of healthy adults were deeply sequenced to estimate repertoire size and the extent of clonotype sharing between individuals. Libraries were prepared and TCR repertoires were sequenced by different laboratories using diverse techniques, in order to increase sequencing depth and limit assay-specific biases. Each donor's leukapheresis produced roughly between about 0.8 and 8.9 billion PBMCs.

The study at large found these results: Higher generation probabilities were observed for clonotypes shared by all four sorted-subset donors than for non-shared clonotypes. Sampling was restricted to blood, and TCR repertoires in tissues likely differ from the TCR repertoires found in blood. About 4.5% of naive CD4, 3.5% of naive CD8, about 2.5% of memory CD4, and about 0.4% of memory CD8 clonotypes were shared across several donors. The small number of donors limited the genetic and exposure-history diversity represented. Pairwise subsampling indicated that sequencing depth was expected to affect the degree of clonotype sharing among donors. Incomplete sequencing was indicated by rarefaction of sorted-subset datasets, despite the large sequencing depth. Naive subsets generally had larger estimated clonotype richness than memory subsets.

The germline V gene supplies CDR1 MNHEY and CDR2 SVGAGI. Unmatched junction bases come to 6, with V trimmed by 2 bases and J by 2 bases. Inclusive of the bounding cysteine and phenylalanine, the CDR3 is 15 residues long. The only DNA kept is the CDR3, 45 bases in frame from the first base. The source of this sequence is a man aged 25-40 years in good health. The rearrangement joined TRBV6-5 to TRBJ2-7; 7 central bases correspond to TRBD1. What was sequenced was naive CD8+ T cells sorted from blood. The sample's cell subset or site, from its label and the paper: CD45RA+CCR7+. The CDR3 protein: CASSYERTGTYEQYF. In nucleotides, the sequence is TGTGCCAGCAGTTACGAAAGGACAGGAACCTACGAGCAGTACTTC.